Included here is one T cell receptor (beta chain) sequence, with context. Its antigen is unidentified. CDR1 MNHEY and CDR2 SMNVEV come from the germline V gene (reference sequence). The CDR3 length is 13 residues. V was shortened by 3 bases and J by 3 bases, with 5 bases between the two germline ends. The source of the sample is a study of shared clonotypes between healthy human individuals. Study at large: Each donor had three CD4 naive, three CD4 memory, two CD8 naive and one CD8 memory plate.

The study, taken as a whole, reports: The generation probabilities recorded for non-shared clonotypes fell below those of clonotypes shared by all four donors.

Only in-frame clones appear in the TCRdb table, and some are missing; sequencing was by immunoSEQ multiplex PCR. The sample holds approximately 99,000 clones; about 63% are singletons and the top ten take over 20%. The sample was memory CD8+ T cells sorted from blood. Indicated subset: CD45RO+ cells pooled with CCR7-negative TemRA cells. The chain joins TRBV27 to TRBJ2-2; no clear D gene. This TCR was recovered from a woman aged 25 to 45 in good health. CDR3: CASSFRDTGELFF. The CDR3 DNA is TGTGCCAGCAGTTTTAGAGACACCGGGGAGCTGTTTTTT.